These 22 T cell receptor beta chains share one sample of origin, sequenced in a study of beta chain features in type 1 diabetes. Investigators reverse transcribed all isolated RNA, so they sequenced expressed TCRB transcripts. The table came from immunoSEQ multiplex PCR; TCRdb's copy has only in-frame clones and leaves some out. The sample lists hundreds of thousands of clones; 11% to 15% were seen once. Sequences were obtained from central memory CD4+ T cells from blood. These receptor sequences come from a young man in good health.

This clone occurred a few times. The chain couples TRBV11-3 to TRBJ2-1; D possibly matches TRBD1 or TRBD2 (6 bases each). CDR3 length: 17 amino acids. Germline V gene sequence: CDR1 SGHNT, CDR2 YENEEA. Trimming removed 0 bases at V and 1 base at J, with 13 bases between. This CDR3 reads CASSLDLGGFSYNEQFF. CDR3 sequence (DNA): TGTGCCAGCAGCTTAGATCTAGGGGGGTTTTCCTACAATGAGCAGTTCTTC.

The V call is TRBV7-7, the J call TRBJ2-5; D gene ambiguous. There are 13 residues in the CDR3. Per germline, CDR1 SSHAT and CDR2 FNYEAQ (reference sequence). Trimming left V 5 bases short and J 5 bases short, with 12 bases between. CDR3 DNA sequence: TGTGCCAGCAGCCAAAAGTTGGAGGAGACCCAGTACTTC. Translated: CASSQKLEETQYF.

At least ten counts were recorded for this clone. The chain is built from TRBV11-2 and TRBJ2-3, with TRBD2 matching over 10 bases. Germline trimming cut 1 base from V and 8 bases from J; bases unmatched to any gene: 9. The CDR3 has 16 residues. In germline, CDR1 is SGHAT, CDR2 FQNNGV. The CDR3 sequence is CASSLGTAGGPGTQYF. The CDR3 DNA reads TGTGCCAGCAGCTTAGGCACAGCGGGAGGGCCGGGTACGCAGTATTTT.

In its sample, this clone was seen a few times. The chain employs TRBV7-2 and TRBJ2-3; the D is unclear. CDR3 length: 13 amino acids. The V end lost 3 bases, the J end lost 4 bases, and 8 bases lay between the germline ends. Germline-derived CDR1 and CDR2 are SGHTA and FQGNSA. For the CDR3, the DNA is TGTGCCAGCAGCTTCCCGTTAGCAGATACGCAGTATTTT. Its protein is CASSFPLADTQYF. Together with reference TRBV7-2 and TRBJ2-3, the CDR3 gives the full variable domain: GAGVSQSPSNKVTEKGKDVELRCDPISGHTALYWYRQSLGQGLEFLIYFQGNSAPDKSGLPSDRFSAERTGGSVSTLTIQRTQQEDSAVYLCASSFPLADTQYFGPGTRLTVL.

Notes on this clone: A read error is likely here: a far larger clone is one base away. The chain joins TRBV5-5 to TRBJ2-4; 11 nucleotides line up with TRBD2. This CDR3 contains 15 residues. Germline CDR1 is SGHKS and CDR2 is YYEKEE (reference sequence). After removal of 3 bases from V and 6 bases from J, the junction contained 5 bases not matched to a gene. This CDR3 is CASSYSGGAGNIQYF. CDR3 nucleotides: TGTGCCAGCAGCTATAGCGGGGGGGCCGGAAACATTCAGTACTTC.

This clone was counted a few times. The chain carries TRBV7-9 and TRBJ2-3, with 12 bases matching TRBD2. Per the germline V gene, CDR1 is SEHNR and CDR2 is FQNEAQ (reference sequence). This CDR3 spans 16 amino acids. With 5 bases clipped from V and 0 bases from J, the junction kept 3 bases outside the gene matches. This chain's CDR3 is CASSAGLAGSTDTQYF. CDR3 bases: TGTGCCAGCAGCGCTGGACTAGCGGGAAGCACAGATACGCAGTATTTT.

The chain joins TRBV27 to TRBJ2-3; TRBD2 agrees at 8 bases. Germline CDR1 reads MNHEY; CDR2 reads SMNVEV (reference sequence). V trimming: 2 bases; J trimming: 10 bases; junction bases outside the gene matches: 11. The CDR3 runs 15 residues. Here the CDR3 DNA reads TGTGCCAGCAGTTTAGGCCTAGCGGGTGTCCGGTCGCAGTATTTT. Translated: CASSLGLAGVRSQYF.

This clone was detected ten times or more. The genes are TRBV29-1 and TRBJ2-1; weak D call: TRBD1 (6 bases). The CDR3 runs to 11 residues. From germline, CDR1 is SQVTM and CDR2 ANQGSEA. The ends were cut back, 7 bases at V and 9 bases at J, with 13 bases in the middle. CDR3 loop: CSASGVGEQFF. The CDR3 DNA is TGCAGCGCCTCAGGGGTGGGTGAGCAGTTCTTC.

The chain employs TRBV15 and TRBJ1-2; a weak D match, TRBD1 (6 bases). Germline V gene sequence: CDR1 LNHNV, CDR2 YYDKDF (reference sequence). This CDR3 has 16 residues. The germline V and J ends were trimmed by 0 bases and 5 bases, with 16 bases remaining between them. The CDR3: CATSRDRVTGEYGYTF. In DNA, the CDR3 is TGTGCCACCAGCAGAGACCGAGTGACAGGCGAATATGGCTACACCTTC.

This clone was counted only a few times. The chain employs TRBV6-5 and TRBJ2-3; D might be TRBD1 or TRBD2, each matching 5 bases. CDR1 is MNHEY and CDR2 is SVGAGI in the germline V gene. The CDR3 is 16 amino acids. Between the trimmed V and J ends, which lost 4 bases and 0 bases, there was a span of 14 bases. DNA of the CDR3: TGTGCCAGCAGTTCAGGGACCCAATCTAGCACAGATACGCAGTATTTT. Residues: CASSSGTQSSTDTQYF.

A note on this clone: Germline and junction disagree at one end, which may indicate a read error. The chain has TRBV5-4 and TRBJ2-4; D assignment may be TRBD1 or TRBD2 (5 bases each). Germline assignment: CDR1 SGHNT and CDR2 YYREEE (reference sequence). The CDR3 length is 13 residues. DNA for the CDR3: TGCGCCAGCAGCCGGGGTGGGGGAAACATTCAGTACTTC. As protein: CASSRGGGNIQYF. Filled out from reference TRBV5-4 and TRBJ2-4, the complete variable domain reads ETGVTQSPTHLIKTRGQQVTLRCSSQSGHNTVSWYQQALGQGPQFIFQYYREEENGRGNFPPRFSGLQFPNYSSELNVNALELDDSALYLCASSRGGGNIQYFGAGTRLSVL.

This clone has more than one count but fewer than ten. The V call is TRBV7-9, the J call TRBJ1-5; D unresolved. The germline V gene has CDR1 SEHNR and CDR2 FQNEAQ (reference sequence). The V end was cut by 1 base, the J end by 2 bases, with 6 bases between. CDR3 length: 14 amino acids. The CDR3 nucleotides are TGTGCCAGCAGCTTAGGGGGTCGCAATCAGCCCCAGCATTTT. This gives the protein CASSLGGRNQPQHF.

This sequence joins TRBV18 and TRBJ2-7, with a tentative D call TRBD1 (5 bases). The CDR3 length is 14 residues. Germline V gives CDR1 KGHSH, CDR2 LQKENI. Trimming took 4 bases from V and 2 from J, leaving 12 bases between them. The CDR3 loop reads CASSLQGWAYEQYF. In DNA form, the CDR3 reads TGTGCCAGCTCACTCCAGGGTTGGGCCTACGAGCAGTACTTC.

There are many counts of this clone. V usage is TRBV7-9 and J usage is TRBJ1-5; no firm D call. V lost 3 bases and J 4 bases, leaving 7 bases between the germline ends. The CDR3 totals 13 residues. Germline CDR1 is SEHNR and CDR2 is FQNEAQ (reference sequence). The CDR3 spells CASSFDGNQPQHF. In DNA, the CDR3 is TGTGCCAGCAGCTTCGACGGGAATCAGCCCCAGCATTTT.

This clone was found a few times. The chain links TRBV6-1 to TRBJ1-5; 10 bases match TRBD1. Trimming took 7 bases from V and 7 from J; bases not matched to a gene: 10. Per germline, CDR1 MNHNS and CDR2 SASEGT. This CDR3 contains 15 residues. The CDR3 sequence: CASTLTGGGGQPQHF. The CDR3 nucleotides are TGTGCCAGCACCTTGACAGGGGGCGGCGGGCAGCCCCAGCATTTT.

This clone was picked up a small number of times. The V gene is TRBV7-2, the J gene TRBJ2-3; maybe TRBD2 (5 bases). Germline values: CDR1 SGHTA, CDR2 FQGNSA. The germline V and J ends were trimmed by 1 base and 1 base, with 9 bases remaining between them. CDR3 length equals 15 residues. CDR3 nucleotides: TGTGCCAGCAGCTTAGTCGGGGTAGGCACAGATACGCAGTATTTT. Translated, it gives CASSLVGVGTDTQYF.

This clone was detected only a few times. Other DNA sequences in the same sample also yield this CDR3. The gene calls are TRBV5-1 and TRBJ2-2, with D possibly called TRBD1 or TRBD2 (5 bases each). V was clipped by 1 base and J by 5 bases, with 12 bases between them. Looked up from germline, CDR1 is SGHRS and CDR2 is YFSETQ. This CDR3 comprises 15 residues. For the CDR3, the DNA is TGCGCCAGCAGCTTGTTCGGGGCTAATACCGGGGAGCTGTTTTTT. Protein: CASSLFGANTGELFF. The full variable domain, completed using reference TRBV5-1 and TRBJ2-2, is KAGVTQTPRYLIKTRGQQVTLSCSPISGHRSVSWYQQTPGQGLQFLFEYFSETQRNKGNFPGRFSGRQFSNSRSEMNVSTLELGDSALYLCASSLFGANTGELFFGEGSRLTVL.

This clone was recorded many times. This chain links TRBV6-4 with TRBJ2-4; D call uncertain. This CDR3 has 12 amino acids. The V end was cut by 0 bases, the J end by 9 bases, with 6 bases between. Germline-derived CDR1 and CDR2 are MRHNA and SNTAGT. The chain's CDR3 is CASSDSLGIQYF. The CDR3 DNA is TGTGCCAGCAGTGACTCCCTCGGCATTCAGTACTTC.

This clone was seen more than once but under ten times. The V and J genes are TRBV6-1 and TRBJ1-4; the D is unclear. CDR1 and CDR2 from the germline V gene are MNHNS and SASEGT. CDR3 length equals 15 residues. Trimming removed 5 bases at V and 4 bases at J, with 14 bases between. CDR3 bases: TGTGCCAGCAGTAAAGACGGTGGCCGTAATGAAAAACTGTTTTTT. Its protein is CASSKDGGRNEKLFF.

The table lists this clone with a few counts. The gene calls are TRBV7-2 and TRBJ2-1; TRBD2 agrees at 8 bases. Germline V CDR1 and CDR2: SGHTA, FQGNSA. The CDR3 has 18 residues. V lost 3 bases to trimming and J lost 5 bases; unmatched junction nucleotides: 15. The CDR3 DNA reads as TGTGCCAGCAGCTTTCCCCCACGGATAGCGGGGTTGAACAATGAGCAGTTCTTC. It is translated as CASSFPPRIAGLNNEQFF.

There are a few counts of this clone. This chain links TRBV10-3 with TRBJ1-6, with TRBD1 matching 7 bases. Trimming removed 10 bases from V and 7 bases from J; junction bases left unmatched: 7. The CDR3 has 13 amino acids. The V gene's germline CDR1 is ENHRY and CDR2 SYGVKD. DNA for the CDR3: TGTGCCAGCCGAGGACAGGAAAATTCACCCCTCCACTTT. It encodes CASRGQENSPLHF.

The V gene is TRBV7-9, the J gene TRBJ2-2; 8 bases match TRBD1. This CDR3 comprises 14 residues. The germline gives CDR1 SEHNR, CDR2 FQNEAQ (reference sequence). Unmatched junction bases numbered 6, after V lost 4 bases and J lost 8 bases. Here the CDR3 DNA reads TGTGCCAGCAGCTGGAGGACAGGGAAGGGGGAGCTGTTTTTT. Translating gives CASSWRTGKGELFF.